This T cell receptor (beta chain) was found in a study of cytomegalovirus exposure and HLA in healthy donors. PCR amplification relied on 60 Vbeta primers (plus 13 Jbeta primers). Clones were read by immunoSEQ multiplex PCR, and TCRdb kept only the in-frame ones, dropping some. The sample has approximately 190,000 clones, roughly 80% seen once. Details on this clone: Its antigen is still unknown.

There are 16 residues in the CDR3. Germline CDR1 LGHNA, CDR2 YSLEER. V lost 2 bases and J lost 2, with 15 bases in between. Study-wide findings and caveats: The authors judged a highly shared variant cluster likely a sequencing artifact.

The chain recombines TRBV4-3 with TRBJ2-5; TRBD2 is a possible D gene (6 bases). Sequences were obtained from PBMCs. This receptor was obtained from a middle-aged man in good health and CMV-seronegative. This CDR3 reads CASSQRVGGKQETQYF. Written as DNA, the CDR3 is TGCGCCAGCAGCCAAAGGGTTGGAGGGAAACAAGAGACCCAGTACTTC.